The T cell receptor beta chain under discussion was sequenced for a study of blood T cells in healthy people across ages. With a J-beta primer mix and a sample-barcoded 5' primer, a second PCR ran about 7 to 11 cycles. TCRdb re-derived calls from the 5' RACE reads in MiXCR, one entry per CDR3 protein. The sample shows about 630,000 distinct CDR3 sequences, about 21% of them seen only once. The germline V gene encodes CDR1 KGHSH and CDR2 LQKENI. After removal of 9 bases from V and 2 bases from J, the junction contained 11 bases not matched to a gene. This CDR3 has 15 amino acids. At least 5 micrograms of total RNA were extracted per sample.

This chain uses TRBV18 with TRBJ2-5; TRBD1 aligns across 8 bases. Sample: blood. The receptor comes from a man aged 70-80 years in good health. The CDR3 loop is CASSGTGLLQETQYF. The CDR3 bases are TGTGCCAGTTCCGGGACAGGCCTCCTACAAGAGACCCAGTACTTC.